The clone carrying this T cell receptor beta chain has ten or more counts. Time point in this sample: patch test 2, 6 weeks after DPC sensitization. Treatment given: therapeutic diphenylcyclopropenone sensitization with weekly scalp DPC. Blood was drawn before each patch test was applied. This entry comes from a study of human T cells and chemical hapten exposure. V lost 4 bases and J 3 bases, leaving 15 bases between the germline ends. The CDR3 has 15 amino acids. Germline assignment: CDR1 MNHNS and CDR2 SASEGT. TCRdb processed the RACE reads anew with MiXCR; each CDR3 protein has one entry. Of about 89,000 distinct CDR3 sequences detected, 9.5% to 12% appear once; the ten largest clones hold less than 2.5%.

Sequenced material: whole blood, taken in connection with sensitization to the hapten diphenylcyclopropenone (DPC). The source is a man in his forties with alopecia areata. Some clones in this sample may be carry-over from other donors' samples. The chain is built from TRBV6-1 and TRBJ1-2; tentative D call: TRBD1 (5 bases). The CDR3 loop reads CASSVGGGDDYGYTF. The CDR3 nucleotides read TGTGCCAGCAGTGTAGGTGGAGGGGATGACTATGGCTACACCTTC.